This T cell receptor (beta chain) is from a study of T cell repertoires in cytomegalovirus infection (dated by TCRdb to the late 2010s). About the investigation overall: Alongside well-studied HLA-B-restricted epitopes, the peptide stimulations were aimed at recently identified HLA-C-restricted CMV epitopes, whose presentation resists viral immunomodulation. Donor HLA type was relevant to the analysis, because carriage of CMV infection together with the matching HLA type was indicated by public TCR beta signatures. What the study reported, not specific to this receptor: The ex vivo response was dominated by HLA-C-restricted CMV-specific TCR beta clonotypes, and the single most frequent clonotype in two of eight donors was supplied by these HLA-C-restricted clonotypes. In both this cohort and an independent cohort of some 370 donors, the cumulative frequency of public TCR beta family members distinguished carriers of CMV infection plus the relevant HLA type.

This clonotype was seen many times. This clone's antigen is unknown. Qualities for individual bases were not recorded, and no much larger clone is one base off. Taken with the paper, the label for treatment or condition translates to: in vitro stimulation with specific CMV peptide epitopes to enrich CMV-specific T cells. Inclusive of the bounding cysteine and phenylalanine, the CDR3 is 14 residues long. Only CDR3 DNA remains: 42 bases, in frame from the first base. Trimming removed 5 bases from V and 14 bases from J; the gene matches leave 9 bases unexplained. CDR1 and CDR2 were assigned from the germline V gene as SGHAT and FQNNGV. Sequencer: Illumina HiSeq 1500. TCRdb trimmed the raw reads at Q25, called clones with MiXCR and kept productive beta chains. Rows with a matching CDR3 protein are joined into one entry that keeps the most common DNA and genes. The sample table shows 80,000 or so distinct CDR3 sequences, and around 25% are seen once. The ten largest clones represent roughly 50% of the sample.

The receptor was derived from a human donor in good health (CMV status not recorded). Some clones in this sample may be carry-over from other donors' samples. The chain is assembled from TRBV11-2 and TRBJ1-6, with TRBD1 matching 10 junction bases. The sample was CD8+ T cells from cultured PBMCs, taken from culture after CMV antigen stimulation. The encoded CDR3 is CASSLGQGLLTLHF. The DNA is TGTGCCAGCAGCCTGGGACAGGGGCTGCTGACCCTCCACTTT.